This T cell receptor beta chain came from a study of blood T cells in healthy people across ages. Sample-barcoded 5' priming and a J-beta primer mix drove a second PCR of roughly 6 to 12 cycles. In TCRdb, the 5' RACE reads were re-called with MiXCR into one record per CDR3 protein. The sample lists approximately 760,000 distinct CDR3 sequences, approximately 25% seen once, with 9.4% in the top ten. The table lists this clonotype with a few counts. The same specimen was also included in a second study, on T cells of mothers and their children.

The sample was blood. The receptor comes from a boy between 10 and 17 years old in good health.

CDR3 bases: TGTGCCAGCAGTTTATCGTCGGCGGGAGGGCCGTTCGGGGAGACCCAGTACTTC. This translates into CASSLSSAGGPFGETQYF. The chain carries TRBV27 and TRBJ2-5; 9 positions match TRBD2. Germline CDR1 and CDR2: MNHEY and SMNVEV (reference sequence). With 0 bases clipped from V and 5 bases from J, the junction kept 13 bases outside the gene matches. The CDR3 loop spans 18 amino acids.